The subject of this entry is one T cell receptor (beta chain). The sample originates from a study of blood T cell repertoires in COVID-19. Looking at the study overall: The cDNA or gDNA used as material had been derived from T cells, B-cell-depleted T cells, or PBMCs.

The V segment lost 4 bases and the J segment 4 bases; nucleotides outside the gene matches: 4. Per germline, CDR1 MNHNY and CDR2 SVGAGI (reference sequence). The CDR3 has 13 amino acids. Under the authors' procedure: Estimates of nucleated cell counts were drawn from the amplification of reference gene primers. Repertoires were generated with immunoSEQ multiplex PCR, while TCRdb's copy carries only in-frame clones and drops some. Clonal size and the V and J genes are those of that table, whereas D and trimming came from the DNA. The sample consists of roughly 150,000 clones, around four fifths of them appearing once.

V is TRBV6-6 and J is TRBJ2-7; 7 nucleotides agree with TRBD2. The TCR comes from a woman older than 75 with COVID-19, enrolled during active disease. The sample was peripheral blood. The CDR3, as DNA: TGTGCCAGCAGTTTAGAGCGGGATTACGAGCAGTACTTC. It translates to CASSLERDYEQYF.